One and the same sample provided the 9 T cell receptor beta chains below, sequenced in a study of OX40 agonist ivuxolimab in advanced cancers. Library method: the immunoSEQ multiplex PCR assay. TCRdb carries this immuneACCESS record with in-frame sequences only. Its versions omit some clonotypes, under half of them owing to an unresolved V gene in the studies checked, with the rest unexplained. This sample holds around 80,000 clones; around 87% were observed only once. The ten largest clones take up less than 0.55% of the sample. The sample consisted of CD4+ or CD8+ T cells sorted from blood, taken in a trial of the OX40 agonist ivuxolimab. Every receptor here comes from an adult with an advanced solid tumor such as melanoma, head and neck, liver or kidney cancer.

The rearrangement uses TRBV30 and TRBJ1-3; TRBD1 is a possible D gene (5 bases). Looked up from germline, CDR1 is GTSNPN and CDR2 is SVGIG (reference sequence). The CDR3 extends over 15 amino acids. V lost 0 bases to trimming and J lost 4 bases, with 13 bases between them. CDR3 protein: CAWSVGGSPGNTIYF. CDR3 DNA: TGTGCCTGGAGTGTGGGGGGAAGCCCGGGAAACACCATATATTTT.

The table lists this clone with a few counts. The V gene is TRBV30, the J gene TRBJ1-5; weak D call: TRBD1 (6 bases). The CDR3 runs to 12 residues. Germline loops: CDR1 GTSNPN, CDR2 SVGIG (reference sequence). V lost 7 bases and J 6 bases, leaving 13 bases between the germline ends. DNA of the CDR3: TGTGCCTACAACAGGGAGGGTCAGCCCCAGCATTTT. Its translation is CAYNREGQPQHF.

The rearrangement uses TRBV6-6 and TRBJ2-1, with D uncertain. Germline-derived CDR1 and CDR2 are MNHNY and SVGAGI (reference sequence). The length of the CDR3 is 10 residues. V was pared by 7 bases and J by 6 bases, with 4 bases between. The CDR3 here is CASIFNEQFF. The CDR3 DNA follows: TGTGCCAGCATCTTCAATGAGCAGTTCTTC.

This clone has only one observation. V gene TRBV27 combines with J gene TRBJ1-2; no definite D call. CDR1 is MNHEY, CDR2 SMNVEV, per germline (reference sequence). Trimming pared 7 bases from V and 3 bases from J, leaving 3 bases between. The CDR3 runs to 10 residues. CDR3 amino acids: CASKDYGYTF. The CDR3 DNA is TGTGCCAGCAAAGACTATGGCTACACCTTC.

The chain is built from TRBV9 and TRBJ1-2; 10 bases map to TRBD1. Looked up from germline, CDR1 is SGDLS and CDR2 is YYNGEE. CDR3 length: 14 amino acids. The ends lost 6 bases at V and 5 bases at J; junction bases unmatched: 7. CDR3 bases: TGTGCCAGCACTCAAGGACAGGGGGTTTATGGCTACACCTTC. It codes for CASTQGQGVYGYTF.

The genes are TRBV5-1 and TRBJ1-2, with 7 bases lining up with TRBD1. Looked up from germline, CDR1 is SGHRS and CDR2 is YFSETQ. The CDR3 is 14 amino acids. V dropped 3 bases and J dropped 0; count of bases not matched to a gene: 2. Written as DNA, the CDR3 is TGCGCCAGCAGCTGGGACAGAGCTAACTATGGCTACACCTTC. As protein: CASSWDRANYGYTF.

V and J are TRBV19 and TRBJ2-1, with 15 bases aligning to TRBD2. The V and J ends lost 10 bases and 7 bases, in that order; junction bases with no gene match: 8. The CDR3 loop spans 15 amino acids. Per germline, CDR1 LNHDA and CDR2 SQIVND (reference sequence). The DNA for the CDR3 is TGTGCCACCGCGGGACTAGCGGGGGGAAGGAATGAGCAGTTCTTC. Translated, it gives CATAGLAGGRNEQFF.

This rearrangement joins TRBV4-1 to TRBJ1-3; D gene ambiguous. CDR3 length: 16 amino acids. The V end lost 0 bases, the J end lost 2 bases, and 11 bases lay between the germline ends. Germline CDR1 and CDR2: MGHRA and YSYEKL. Here the CDR3 reads CASSQDRVSPGNTIYF. The DNA of the CDR3 is TGCGCCAGCAGCCAAGATCGGGTCAGCCCTGGAAACACCATATATTTT.

The table lists this clone with a few counts. The chain links TRBV28 to TRBJ1-5; 12 bases align to TRBD1. CDR3 length: 15 residues. Germline CDR1 reads MDHEN; CDR2 reads SYDVKM. Trimming removed 5 bases from V and 5 bases from J; junction bases left unmatched: 4. The CDR3 nucleotides are TGTGCCAGCAGTCCTGGGACAGGGGGCTATCAGCCCCAGCATTTT. Amino acid sequence: CASSPGTGGYQPQHF.